This TCR beta chain was identified in a study of early T cells in non-severe SARS-CoV-2 infection. Unique molecular identifiers tagged individual cDNA molecules. TCRdb re-derived calls from the 5' RACE reads in MiXCR, one entry per CDR3 protein. The table includes some 59,000 distinct CDR3 sequences, around 9.3% detected once. For this clonotype: A much larger clone sits a single nucleotide away, making a read error possible.

The ends were cut back, 5 bases at V and 7 bases at J, with 11 bases in the middle. Germline values: CDR1 SGHNT, CDR2 YENEEA. This CDR3 is 13 amino acids long. The sequencing sample was made of whole blood. The TCR comes from an adult who was a healthcare worker with PCR-confirmed SARS-CoV-2 infection or an uninfected control (not recorded which). V usage is TRBV11-3 and J usage is TRBJ2-2; D call uncertain. Here the CDR3 DNA reads TGTGCCAGCAGCGTTTGGGTTAGCGGGGAGCTGTTTTTT. Protein product: CASSVWVSGELFF. Drawing the rest from reference TRBV11-3 and TRBJ2-2, the complete variable domain is EAGVVQSPRYKIIEKKQPVAFWCNPISGHNTLYWYLQNLGQGPELLIRYENEEAVDDSQLPKDRFSAERLKGVDSTLKIQPAELGDSAVYLCASSVWVSGELFFGEGSRLTVL.